The present T cell receptor (beta chain) was sequenced within a study of PD-1 blockade in classical Hodgkin lymphoma. On this clone itself: At one end the junction does not follow the germline gene, possibly because of a read error.

The CDR3 spans 14 residues. The germline CDR1 and CDR2 sequences are SNHLY and FYNNEI. Every one of the patients relapsed after autologous stem cell transplantation (brentuximab vedotin exposure was variable). Clones were read by immunoSEQ multiplex PCR, and TCRdb kept only the in-frame ones, dropping some. The sample has 90,000 to 120,000 clones, roughly nine tenths seen once. Here the sequenced sample was peripheral blood mononuclear cells (PBMCs), taken before the second cycle of nivolumab. The clonotype was recovered from a human donor with classical Hodgkin lymphoma. The V gene is TRBV2, the J gene TRBJ2-7; 8 nucleotides align to TRBD1. CDR3 residues: CASREGTGGNEQYF. The CDR3 DNA follows: TGTGCCAGCAGGGAAGGGACAGGAGGTAACGAGCAGTACTTC. Together with reference TRBV2 and TRBJ2-7, the CDR3 gives the full variable domain: EPEVTQTPSHQVTQMGQEVILRCVPISNHLYFYWYRQILGQKVEFLVSFYNNEISEKSEIFDDQFSVERPDGSNFTLKIRSTKLEDSAMYFCASREGTGGNEQYFGPGTRLTVT.